A selection of T cell receptor beta chains follows, all from one sample in a study of memory B cells and T cells in multiple sclerosis. Repertoires were generated with immunoSEQ multiplex PCR, while TCRdb's copy carries only in-frame clones and drops some. The sample contains over 6,500 clones, about three fifths of which appear only once. Sequencing input: memory (CD45RO+) CD8+ T cells from blood. The receptors derive from a human donor with multiple sclerosis. The CDR3 runs from the conserved cysteine through the conserved F or W. D genes are given only for firm matches. Not all rows give a size; the values are once, few, many and, for expanded clones, a class.

.,TRBV5-1,.,TRBJ2-7,TGCGCCAGCAGCTGGAGGGTCGGCTACGAGCAGTACTTC,CASSWRVGYEQYF
TRBD2,TRBV7-3,once,TRBJ2-3,TGTGCCAGCAGTCCTGGACTAGCGGAGTGGGCAGATACGCAGTATTTT,CASSPGLAEWADTQYF
.,TRBV5-1,.,TRBJ2-7,TGCGCCAGCAGCTTGGTAGGACAGATCTACGAGCAGTACTTC,CASSLVGQIYEQYF
.,TRBV6-4,.,TRBJ2-2,TGTGCCAGCAGTGACTCCGGGTACGGGGAGCTGTTTTTT,CASSDSGYGELFF
.,TRBV9,.,TRBJ2-1,TGTGCCAGCAGCGTAGGGTCAAGCGCCCTATACAATGAGCAGTTCTTC,CASSVGSSALYNEQFF
.,TRBV5-5,.,TRBJ1-5,TGTGCCAGCAGCTTGGCCTGGGTAAAGACAAATCAGCCCCAGCATTTT,CASSLAWVKTNQPQHF
TRBD1,TRBV11-2,.,TRBJ2-7,TGTGGCAGCGGGGGGACAGGGGGGACCTACGAGCAGTACTTC,CGSGGTGGTYEQYF
.,TRBV6-5,.,TRBJ1-1,TGTGCCAGCAGTCTCTCCAGGGGTAACACTGAAGCTTTCTTT,CASSLSRGNTEAFF
.,TRBV19,.,TRBJ1-2,TGTGCCAGTACCGTAGACAGTTTCTATGGCTACACCTTC,CASTVDSFYGYTF
.,TRBV6-5,.,TRBJ2-3,TGTGCCAGCAGTGGGGGCGAGTCAGGGGGGGATACGCAGTATTTT,CASSGGESGGDTQYF
TRBD2,TRBV27,.,TRBJ2-7,TGTGCCAGCAGTTTAAGACTAGCGGGAGGGGGTGAGCAGTACTTC,CASSLRLAGGGEQYF
.,TRBV27,few,TRBJ2-7,TGTGCCAGCAGTTTAAGGCTAGCCCTGGCCTACGAGCAGTACTTC,CASSLRLALAYEQYF